One sample yielded the 19 T cell receptor beta chains listed below, sequenced in a study of blood T cells in healthy people across ages. Through a sample-barcoded 5' primer and a J-beta primer mix, a second PCR was run for about 7 to 12 cycles. TCRdb reanalysed the 5' RACE reads using MiXCR and keeps one entry per CDR3 protein. In the table there are hundreds of thousands of distinct CDR3 sequences, 40% to 45% of which are singletons. Sequencing used blood. The receptors originated from a man aged 80 or over in good health.

This clonotype has only a few counts. The chain joins TRBV25-1 to TRBJ2-3; no reliable D call. Trimming left V 1 base short and J 4 bases short, with 6 bases between. Germline V gene lookup returns CDR1 MGHDK and CDR2 SYGVNS. The CDR3 totals 13 residues. The CDR3 region is CASSEFPPDTQYF. CDR3 in DNA: TGTGCCAGCAGTGAATTCCCCCCAGATACGCAGTATTTT.

This clonotype appeared a few times. The chain links TRBV27 to TRBJ2-7, with D perhaps TRBD1 (5 bases). This CDR3 contains 14 residues. CDR1 is MNHEY and CDR2 is SMNVEV in the germline V gene (reference sequence). The V end was cut by 7 bases, the J end by 3 bases, with 16 bases between. The CDR3 reads CASIFRQKIYEQYF. For the CDR3, the DNA is TGTGCCAGCATCTTCCGACAGAAAATCTACGAGCAGTACTTC.

The rearrangement joins TRBV15 to TRBJ1-2; tentative D call: TRBD1 (5 bases). Germline CDR1 and CDR2: LNHNV and YYDKDF (reference sequence). This CDR3 spans 16 amino acids. V dropped 0 bases and J dropped 3 bases, with 14 bases sitting between them. CDR3 sequence: CATSRDQVEGYYGYTF. In DNA, the CDR3 is TGTGCCACCAGCAGAGATCAAGTGGAGGGGTACTATGGCTACACCTTC.

This clonotype was found a few times. This chain joins TRBV5-6 and TRBJ1-3; D may be TRBD1 (6 bases). The CDR3 runs 14 residues. The V end lost 3 bases, the J end lost 2 bases, and 9 bases lay between the germline ends. Germline CDR1 is SGHDT and CDR2 is YYEEEE. The CDR3 region has the DNA TGTGCCAGCAGCTCCGGACAGCCTGGAAACACCATATATTTT. The encoded protein is CASSSGQPGNTIYF.

The J gene is TRBJ2-6, the V gene TRBV4-3; D is unclear. Per germline, CDR1 LGHNA and CDR2 YSLEER. Trimming took 0 bases from V and 0 from J, leaving 9 bases between them. The CDR3 spans 17 residues. As DNA, the CDR3 is TGCGCCAGCAGCCAAGAGAATCGGTTCTCTGGGGCCAACGTCCTGACTTTC. This encodes CASSQENRFSGANVLTF.

This clonotype was detected ten times or more. The chain couples TRBV20-1 to TRBJ2-5; a possible D gene is TRBD2 (5 bases). V was pared by 3 bases and J by 3 bases, with 11 bases between. CDR3 length: 13 amino acids. Germline CDR1 reads DFQATT; CDR2 reads SNEGSKA (reference sequence). Here the CDR3 DNA reads TGCAGTGCTAGCAGCGCGAGGGAAGAGACCCAGTACTTC. It yields the protein CSASSAREETQYF.

On this clonotype: One end of the junction is discordant with germline, which a read error may explain. This chain joins TRBV19 and TRBJ1-1; 7 bases are shared with TRBD1. The CDR3 sequence is 16 residues long. Germline V lookup: CDR1 LNHDA, CDR2 SQIVND (reference sequence). CDR3: CASSPGTVPMNPEAFF. CDR3 DNA sequence: TGTGCCAGTAGTCCCGGGACAGTTCCTATGAACCCTGAAGCTTTCTTT.

This rearrangement joins TRBV10-2 to TRBJ2-3; D may match TRBD1 or TRBD2 (5 bases each). The CDR3 is 14 residues long. V was clipped by 7 bases and J by 2 bases, with 13 bases between them. Germline values: CDR1 WSHSY, CDR2 SAAADI. CDR3 sequence: CASKVGPNTDTQYF. In DNA form, the CDR3 reads TGCGCCAGCAAAGTGGGACCAAACACAGATACGCAGTATTTT.

This clonotype showed up just a few times. The chain is built from TRBV5-6 and TRBJ2-7; 7 bases match TRBD1. Germline CDR1 SGHDT, CDR2 YYEEEE. This CDR3 has 15 amino acids. The junction had 7 bases not matched to a gene; V was cut back by 0 bases and J by 4 bases. CDR3 in DNA: TGTGCCAGCAGCTTGGGCCGCACAGGGGCGTACGAGCAGTACTTC. Translating gives CASSLGRTGAYEQYF.

This clonotype was picked up one time. The chain joins TRBV28 to TRBJ2-7, with D perhaps given as TRBD1 or TRBD2 (5 bases each). Germline CDR1 and CDR2: MDHEN and SYDVKM. CDR3 length equals 14 residues. Deletions cut 5 bases from V and 7 bases from J, with 18 bases between. Here the CDR3 reads CASSPRDPRGEQYF. CDR3 DNA: TGTGCCAGCAGTCCCCGGGACCCACGGGGTGAGCAGTACTTC.

This clonotype was detected many times. This sequence joins TRBV6-5 and TRBJ2-5, with 8 bases aligning to TRBD1. Trimming took 0 bases from V and 4 from J; bases not matched to a gene: 4. This CDR3 contains 15 residues. Germline V gene data show CDR1 as MNHEY and CDR2 as SVGAGI. In nucleotides, the CDR3 is TGTGCCAGCAGTTACTCACAGGGGGTGGGAGAGACCCAGTACTTC. It is translated as CASSYSQGVGETQYF.

This clonotype showed up many times. The CDR3 reads CASSVSGGNSYGYTF. The CDR3 bases are TGTGCCAGCAGTGTATCAGGGGGCAATAGCTATGGCTACACCTTC. The chain employs TRBV2 and TRBJ1-2; 8 bases fit TRBD1. V was pared by 4 bases and J by 4 bases, with 8 bases of the junction left unmatched. Germline values: CDR1 SNHLY, CDR2 FYNNEI. The CDR3 covers 15 residues.

The chain combines TRBV4-3 with TRBJ2-1; D is possibly TRBD2 (5 bases). The V end lost 0 bases, the J end lost 8 bases, and 11 bases lay between the germline ends. The germline CDR1 and CDR2 sequences are LGHNA and YSLEER. The CDR3 is 14 amino acids. The CDR3 reads CASSQEETNDEQFF. In DNA form, the CDR3 reads TGCGCCAGCAGCCAAGAGGAGACTAATGATGAGCAGTTCTTC.

The J gene is TRBJ1-4, the V gene TRBV7-9; no firm D call. The CDR3 length is 11 residues. V gave up 4 bases and J gave up 6 bases, with 3 bases separating them. CDR1 and CDR2 from the germline V gene are SEHNR and FQNEAQ (reference sequence). For the CDR3, the DNA is TGTGCCAGCAGCTCGGATGAAAAACTGTTTTTT. It is translated as CASSSDEKLFF. The full variable domain, its missing parts supplied by reference TRBV7-9 and TRBJ1-4, is DTGVSQNPRHKITKRGQNVTFRCDPISEHNRLYWYRQTLGQGPEFLTYFQNEAQLEKSRLLSDRFSAERPKGSFSTLEIQRTEQGDSAMYLCASSSDEKLFFGSGTQLSVL.

The gene calls are TRBV10-3 and TRBJ2-6; D might be TRBD1 (5 bases). The CDR3 spans 15 residues. Trimming left V 5 bases short and J 2 bases short, with 10 bases between. CDR1 and CDR2 from the germline V gene are ENHRY and SYGVKD. The CDR3 here is CAISPEGAGANVLTF. The CDR3 nucleotides are TGTGCCATCAGTCCAGAAGGGGCTGGGGCCAACGTCCTGACTTTC.

The chain carries TRBV6-2 or TRBV6-3 and TRBJ1-2; 7 bases fit TRBD1. The CDR3 extends over 13 amino acids. CDR1 and CDR2 from the germline V gene are MNHEY and SVGEGT. After removal of 6 bases from V and 5 bases from J, the junction contained 6 bases not matched to a gene. In nucleotides, the CDR3 is TGTGCCAGCAGAAAAACAGGGGAATATGGCTACACCTTC. It codes for CASRKTGEYGYTF.

The CDR3 sequence: CASSFSDSSTSSTDTQYF. The CDR3 DNA follows: TGTGCCAGCAGCTTCTCGGACTCATCCACATCTAGCACAGATACGCAGTATTTT. V gene TRBV7-2 combines with J gene TRBJ2-3, with a possible D match to TRBD2 (5 bases). The CDR3 runs to 18 residues. Trimming cost V 3 bases and J 0 bases, with 19 bases left between them. Germline V gives CDR1 SGHTA, CDR2 FQGNSA. Combining the CDR3 with reference TRBV7-2 and TRBJ2-3 gives the whole variable domain GAGVSQSPSNKVTEKGKDVELRCDPISGHTALYWYRQSLGQGLEFLIYFQGNSAPDKSGLPSDRFSAERTGGSVSTLTIQRTQQEDSAVYLCASSFSDSSTSSTDTQYFGPGTRLTVL.

The V and J genes are TRBV3-1 and TRBJ2-4; D gene unclear. CDR3 length: 13 residues. Trimming left V 1 base short and J 13 bases short, with 14 bases between. CDR1 is LGHDT and CDR2 is YNNKEL in the germline V gene (reference sequence). The CDR3 sequence: CASSQAADNEQYF. In nucleotides, the CDR3 is TGTGCCAGCAGCCAAGCGGCAGACAATGAGCAGTACTTC. The full variable domain, completed using reference TRBV3-1 and TRBJ2-4, is DTAVSQTPKYLVTQMGNDKSIKCEQNLGHDTMYWYKQDSKKFLKIMFSYNNKELIINETVPNRFSPKSPDKAHLNLHINSLELGDSAVYFCASSQAADNEQYFGAGTRLSVL.

This clonotype has a handful of counts. V gene TRBV11-2 combines with J gene TRBJ2-5; 10 bases align to TRBD1. J was trimmed by 4 bases and V by 5 bases; bases with no gene match: 13. CDR3 size: 17 residues. Germline-derived CDR1 and CDR2 are SGHAT and FQNNGV. The CDR3 nucleotides read TGTGCCAGCAGCCCCTACGACCTGGGACAGGGGAGAGAGACCCAGTACTTC. Its protein is CASSPYDLGQGRETQYF. Using reference TRBV11-2 and TRBJ2-5 for the parts outside the CDR3, the full variable domain is EAGVAQSPRYKIIEKRQSVAFWCNPISGHATLYWYQQILGQGPKLLIQFQNNGVVDDSQLPKDRFSAERLKGVDSTLKIQPAKLEDSAVYLCASSPYDLGQGRETQYFGPGTRLLVL.